One sample yielded the 29 T cell receptor beta chains listed below, sequenced in a study of T cells in localized non-small cell lung cancer. This table comes from immunoSEQ multiplex PCR, and its TCRdb copy is limited to in-frame clones, with some not included. In the table there are around 20,000 clones, about 91% of which are singletons. The sample here was peripheral blood, taken before any cancer treatment. The source is a woman aged 35-75 years with stage I lung adenocarcinoma.

This chain uses TRBV18 with TRBJ2-7, with TRBD1 matching over 11 bases. From germline, CDR1 is KGHSH and CDR2 LQKENI. There are 14 residues in the CDR3. Losses at the gene ends were 3 bases for V and 7 bases for J; bases not matched to a gene: 5. CDR3 protein: CASSPGTGGVEQYF. The CDR3 coding sequence is TGTGCCAGCTCACCCGGGACAGGGGGAGTGGAGCAGTACTTC.

The gene calls are TRBV6-1 and TRBJ2-1; TRBD1 might be the D (6 bases). The CDR3 sequence is 15 residues long. Trimming shortened V by 6 bases and J by 4 bases, and 16 bases separated the two germline ends. Per the germline V gene, CDR1 is MNHNS and CDR2 is SASEGT. CDR3 bases: TGTGCCAGCAGCCACCTCACAGGGTCATACAATGAGCAGTTCTTC. Translated, it gives CASSHLTGSYNEQFF.

CDR3 region: CASSLPLTGVMHEQYF. CDR3 DNA sequence: TGTGCCAGCAGCCTACCCCTGACCGGAGTAATGCACGAGCAGTACTTC. The V and J genes are TRBV11-3 and TRBJ2-7, with no clear D. The CDR3 has 16 residues. V lost 5 bases and J lost 5, with 22 bases in between. Germline CDR1 and CDR2: SGHNT and YENEEA.

The J gene is TRBJ1-1, the V gene TRBV9; tentative D call: TRBD1 (6 bases). V was cut by 3 bases and J by 0 bases, with 12 bases left in between. Germline V gene data show CDR1 as SGDLS and CDR2 as YYNGEE. The CDR3 has 15 residues. In DNA, the CDR3 is TGTGCCAGCAGCGCACCGGGACATATGAACACTGAAGCTTTCTTT. Its translation is CASSAPGHMNTEAFF.

The genes are TRBV19 and TRBJ2-3; 8 positions match TRBD1. CDR1 is LNHDA, CDR2 SQIVND, per germline (reference sequence). With 1 base clipped from V and 4 bases from J, the junction kept 7 bases outside the gene matches. This CDR3 spans 16 amino acids. CDR3 sequence: CASSIGGRGPPDTQYF. The CDR3 bases are TGTGCCAGTAGTATAGGGGGCAGGGGGCCCCCAGATACGCAGTATTTT.

The chain is built from TRBV6-1 and TRBJ1-5; D is unresolved. The CDR3 contains 15 residues. V lost 2 bases, J lost 4 bases, and 12 bases lay in between. CDR1 and CDR2 from the germline V gene are MNHNS and SASEGT. CDR3 loop: CASSENPGINQPQHF. In DNA, the CDR3 is TGTGCCAGCAGTGAAAATCCGGGAATTAATCAGCCCCAGCATTTT.

This chain joins TRBV5-6 and TRBJ1-5; weak D call: TRBD1 (5 bases). This CDR3 is built from 15 residues. Trimming shortened V by 3 bases and J by 9 bases, and 19 bases separated the two germline ends. CDR1 and CDR2 (germline): SGHDT, YYEEEE. CDR3 region: CASSSLKEGDGPQHF. The DNA for the CDR3 is TGTGCCAGCAGCTCCCTTAAGGAAGGGGATGGGCCCCAGCATTTT.

J is TRBJ2-1 and V is TRBV7-2, with TRBD2 matching 11 bases. The germline V gene has CDR1 SGHTA and CDR2 FQGNSA. V trimming: 1 base; J trimming: 3 bases; junction bases outside the gene matches: 11. The CDR3 consists of 19 residues. This CDR3 is CASSLVGPTSGGLYNEQFF. In nucleotides, the CDR3 is TGTGCCAGCAGCTTAGTTGGCCCAACTAGCGGGGGCCTCTACAATGAGCAGTTCTTC.

V and J are TRBV5-1 and TRBJ2-2; D is uncertain. Germline values: CDR1 SGHRS, CDR2 YFSETQ. Trimming stripped 4 bases from V and 10 bases from J, with 14 bases between. The CDR3 covers 13 residues. The chain's CDR3 is CASSHWRPQELFF. The DNA for the CDR3 is TGCGCCAGCAGCCACTGGAGACCACAGGAGCTGTTTTTT.

The rearrangement joins TRBV27 to TRBJ2-6, with TRBD1 matching over 7 bases. The CDR3 sequence is 18 residues long. V was pared by 5 bases and J by 2 bases, with 12 bases of the junction left unmatched. Germline V CDR1 and CDR2: MNHEY, SMNVEV (reference sequence). Here the CDR3 reads CASSPPEGGVPGANVLTF. DNA for the CDR3: TGTGCCAGCAGTCCCCCGGAAGGGGGCGTCCCTGGGGCCAACGTCCTGACTTTC. Combining the CDR3 with reference TRBV27 and TRBJ2-6 gives the whole variable domain EAQVTQNPRYLITVTGKKLTVTCSQNMNHEYMSWYRQDPGLGLRQIYYSMNVEVTDKGDVPEGYKVSRKEKRNFPLILESPSPNQTSLYFCASSPPEGGVPGANVLTFGAGSRLTVL.

This chain connects TRBV10-3 to TRBJ2-3, with 8 bases lining up with TRBD2. The V segment lost 6 bases and the J segment 1 base; nucleotides outside the gene matches: 3. The germline V gene has CDR1 ENHRY and CDR2 SYGVKD. The CDR3 has 14 amino acids. CDR3 coding DNA: TGTGCCATCAGGCTGACTAGCGGCACAGATACGCAGTATTTT. It is translated as CAIRLTSGTDTQYF.

The table lists this clone with a count of one. The rearrangement uses TRBV4-3 and TRBJ1-1; no reliable D call. V was trimmed by 4 bases and J by 5 bases, leaving 20 bases between them. This CDR3 has 16 amino acids. In germline, CDR1 is LGHNA, CDR2 YSLEER. In DNA, the CDR3 is TGCGCCAGCAGCCTAGACCCCCCAGGAACGGCGACTGAAGCTTTCTTT. It translates to CASSLDPPGTATEAFF.

For the CDR3, the DNA is TGCGCCAGCAGCTTCGACCCCTCGGAGACCCAGTACTTC. Encoded protein: CASSFDPSETQYF. The V gene is TRBV5-1, the J gene TRBJ2-5, with no clear D. This CDR3 spans 13 amino acids. V was cut by 2 bases and J by 5 bases, with 10 bases left in between. CDR1 and CDR2 (germline): SGHRS, YFSETQ.

A single count supports this clone. J is TRBJ2-3 and V is TRBV7-2; D is ambiguous. The CDR3 contains 15 residues. CDR1 and CDR2 (germline): SGHTA, FQGNSA. The V end was cut by 1 base, the J end by 2 bases, with 10 bases between. The DNA for the CDR3 is TGTGCCAGCAGCTTAGAGACGGGTTACACAGATACGCAGTATTTT. Its translation: CASSLETGYTDTQYF.

The chain employs TRBV18 and TRBJ1-5, with TRBD1 identical over 10 bases. CDR1 and CDR2 from the germline V gene are KGHSH and LQKENI. The CDR3 has 16 residues. V lost 4 bases to trimming and J lost 0 bases; unmatched junction nucleotides: 3. The CDR3 sequence: CASSQGQGISNQPQHF. The DNA of the CDR3 is TGTGCCAGCTCACAGGGACAGGGGATTAGCAATCAGCCCCAGCATTTT.

The chain couples TRBV10-3 to TRBJ2-1, with TRBD2 identical over 13 bases. CDR1 and CDR2 (germline): ENHRY, SYGVKD. The J segment lost 8 bases and the V segment lost 3 bases, leaving 4 bases of the junction unmatched. The CDR3 length is 15 residues. The CDR3 sequence is CAISDTSGRADEQFF. CDR3 coding DNA: TGTGCCATCAGTGATACTAGCGGGAGGGCCGATGAGCAGTTCTTC.

This rearrangement joins TRBV11-2 to TRBJ2-3; TRBD2 matches 12 bases. The CDR3 consists of 16 residues. CDR1 and CDR2 from the germline V gene are SGHAT and FQNNGV. Trimming removed 5 bases from V and 3 bases from J; junction bases left unmatched: 6. The DNA of the CDR3 is TGTGCCAGCAGCCCGTCTCTAGCGGGGGGGACAGATACGCAGTATTTT. This sequence encodes CASSPSLAGGTDTQYF.

This clone was observed a single time. The V gene is TRBV7-2, the J gene TRBJ2-6; D uncertain. Trimming took off 6 bases at V and 0 bases at J, with 6 bases between the two ends. This CDR3 has 14 amino acids. Per the germline V gene, CDR1 is SGHTA and CDR2 is FQGNSA. CDR3 in amino acids: CASRIASGANVLTF. The CDR3, as DNA: TGTGCCAGCAGGATTGCCTCTGGGGCCAACGTCCTGACTTTC. Combining the CDR3 with reference TRBV7-2 and TRBJ2-6 gives the whole variable domain GAGVSQSPSNKVTEKGKDVELRCDPISGHTALYWYRQSLGQGLEFLIYFQGNSAPDKSGLPSDRFSAERTGGSVSTLTIQRTQQEDSAVYLCASRIASGANVLTFGAGSRLTVL.

This chain uses TRBV4-2 with TRBJ2-7, with 11 bases matching TRBD1. V trimming: 1 base; J trimming: 3 bases; junction bases outside the gene matches: 2. In germline, CDR1 is LGHNA, CDR2 YNFKEQ. This CDR3 is 15 amino acids long. The CDR3 protein is CASSQVGTGGYEQYF. In DNA form, the CDR3 reads TGTGCCAGCAGCCAAGTTGGGACAGGGGGCTACGAGCAGTACTTC.

CDR3 bases: TGTGCCAGCAGTGTACAGGGGGAGGTAGCTGAAGCTTTCTTT. This translates into CASSVQGEVAEAFF. The V and J genes are TRBV2 and TRBJ1-1; 8 nucleotides match TRBD1. CDR3 size: 14 residues. V lost 4 bases to trimming and J lost 6 bases; unmatched junction nucleotides: 7. The germline V gene encodes CDR1 SNHLY and CDR2 FYNNEI.

The chain employs TRBV19 and TRBJ2-2, with a weak D call TRBD1 (6 bases). Germline V gene data show CDR1 as LNHDA and CDR2 as SQIVND (reference sequence). With 7 bases removed from V and 0 bases from J, the gap between germline ends came to 12 bases. The CDR3 sequence is 15 residues long. CDR3 residues: CASTSRTANTGELFF. DNA of the CDR3: TGTGCCAGTACTTCTCGGACAGCGAACACCGGGGAGCTGTTTTTT.

This sequence joins TRBV28 and TRBJ1-1; D may be TRBD1 (5 bases). The CDR3 is made up of 14 amino acids. Germline V CDR1 and CDR2: MDHEN, SYDVKM. The V end lost 2 bases, the J end lost 2 bases, and 9 bases lay between the germline ends. The CDR3 is CASSLRGQNTEAFF. CDR3 sequence (DNA): TGTGCCAGCAGTTTACGGGGCCAAAACACTGAAGCTTTCTTT.

The J gene is TRBJ1-1, the V gene TRBV11-1; a possible D gene is TRBD1 (6 bases). This CDR3 has 13 residues. V was trimmed by 5 bases and J by 11 bases, leaving 18 bases between them. CDR1 is SGHAT, CDR2 FQDESV, per germline (reference sequence). The CDR3 coding sequence is TGTGCCAGCAGCGTAGAAACAGGGAACAGGGCTTTCTTT. It specifies CASSVETGNRAFF.

The chain combines TRBV27 with TRBJ2-1, with 7 bases identical to TRBD2. CDR1 is MNHEY and CDR2 is SMNVEV in the germline V gene (reference sequence). The CDR3 covers 16 residues. Trimming took 3 bases from V and 4 from J; bases not matched to a gene: 9. The CDR3 DNA reads as TGTGCCAGCAGTTTGGCCGGGCTAGCGGAATACAATGAGCAGTTCTTC. It translates to CASSLAGLAEYNEQFF.

The rearrangement uses TRBV7-9 and TRBJ2-7; D perhaps matches TRBD2 (5 bases). The CDR3 has 14 residues. The germline V gene encodes CDR1 SEHNR and CDR2 FQNEAQ (reference sequence). Trimming cost V 0 bases and J 3 bases, with 9 bases left between them. The CDR3 protein is CASSLAGNLYEQYF. Written as DNA, the CDR3 is TGTGCCAGCAGCTTAGCCGGGAACCTCTACGAGCAGTACTTC.

The chain uses TRBV4-2 and TRBJ2-2, with D maybe TRBD2 (5 bases). The CDR3 consists of 16 residues. The V and J ends lost 0 bases and 0 bases respectively, with 8 bases between them. CDR1 is LGHNA, CDR2 YNFKEQ, per germline. CDR3 sequence reads: CASSQDSASNTGELFF. CDR3 DNA: TGTGCCAGCAGCCAAGATAGCGCGTCGAACACCGGGGAGCTGTTTTTT.

The CDR3 here is CASSLEAGGGQPQHF. The CDR3 DNA is TGTGCCAGCAGCTTAGAGGCAGGGGGTGGTCAGCCCCAGCATTTT. The chain has TRBV7-2 and TRBJ1-5, with 7 bases fitting TRBD1. Losses at the gene ends were 1 base for V and 6 bases for J; bases not matched to a gene: 6. Germline CDR1 reads SGHTA; CDR2 reads FQGNSA. This CDR3 contains 15 residues. The variable domain in full, with the rest retrieved from reference TRBV7-2 and TRBJ1-5, is GAGVSQSPSNKVTEKGKDVELRCDPISGHTALYWYRQSLGQGLEFLIYFQGNSAPDKSGLPSDRFSAERTGGSVSTLTIQRTQQEDSAVYLCASSLEAGGGQPQHFGDGTRLSIL.

On this clone itself: Other DNA variants within this sample encode the same CDR3. CDR3 coding DNA: TGTGCCAGCAGTCTCGATTACAATGAGCAGTTCTTC. As protein: CASSLDYNEQFF. The V gene is TRBV2, the J gene TRBJ2-1, with no clear D. This CDR3 contains 12 residues. Germline V gene data show CDR1 as SNHLY and CDR2 as FYNNEI. V lost 5 bases to trimming and J lost 4 bases, with 6 bases between them. Filled out from reference TRBV2 and TRBJ2-1, the complete variable domain reads EPEVTQTPSHQVTQMGQEVILRCVPISNHLYFYWYRQILGQKVEFLVSFYNNEISEKSEIFDDQFSVERPDGSNFTLKIRSTKLEDSAMYFCASSLDYNEQFFGPGTRLTVL.

The chain carries TRBV19 and TRBJ2-3; D gene unclear. This CDR3 has 14 amino acids. The germline V gene encodes CDR1 LNHDA and CDR2 SQIVND (reference sequence). Trimming shortened V by 3 bases and J by 4 bases, and 11 bases separated the two germline ends. CDR3 nucleotide sequence: TGTGCCAGTAGTATCAGCTCCCTTCCAGATACGCAGTATTTT. It codes for CASSISSLPDTQYF. The full variable domain, completed using reference TRBV19 and TRBJ2-3, is DGGITQSPKYLFRKEGQNVTLSCEQNLNHDAMYWYRQDPGQGLRLIYYSQIVNDFQKGDIAEGYSVSREKKESFPLTVTSAQKNPTAFYLCASSISSLPDTQYFGPGTRLTVL.